This T cell receptor beta chain came from a study of shared clonotypes between healthy human individuals. The protocol was immunoSEQ multiplex PCR, while the TCRdb copy is restricted to in-frame clones and leaves out a portion. The sample has about 1.1 million clones, 70% to 80% seen once. Study observations and caveats: Compared with memory subsets, naive subsets generally had larger estimated richness. Rarefaction revealed incomplete sorted-subset sequencing despite large depth.

As to this clone: Its target is not known.

From germline, CDR1 is SGHDT and CDR2 YYEEEE. CDR3 size: 15 residues. V lost 4 bases and J lost 0, with 13 bases in between. The receptor was isolated from a young man in good health. Some clones in this sample may be carry-over from other donors' samples. This rearrangement joins TRBV5-6 to TRBJ1-1; D unclear. Sequencing was done on a sample of memory CD4+ T cells from PBMCs. Subset given: CD45RA-negative fraction. CDR3 sequence (DNA): TGTGCCAGCAGCACGTATCAGATTATGAACACTGAAGCTTTCTTT. It yields the protein CASSTYQIMNTEAFF.